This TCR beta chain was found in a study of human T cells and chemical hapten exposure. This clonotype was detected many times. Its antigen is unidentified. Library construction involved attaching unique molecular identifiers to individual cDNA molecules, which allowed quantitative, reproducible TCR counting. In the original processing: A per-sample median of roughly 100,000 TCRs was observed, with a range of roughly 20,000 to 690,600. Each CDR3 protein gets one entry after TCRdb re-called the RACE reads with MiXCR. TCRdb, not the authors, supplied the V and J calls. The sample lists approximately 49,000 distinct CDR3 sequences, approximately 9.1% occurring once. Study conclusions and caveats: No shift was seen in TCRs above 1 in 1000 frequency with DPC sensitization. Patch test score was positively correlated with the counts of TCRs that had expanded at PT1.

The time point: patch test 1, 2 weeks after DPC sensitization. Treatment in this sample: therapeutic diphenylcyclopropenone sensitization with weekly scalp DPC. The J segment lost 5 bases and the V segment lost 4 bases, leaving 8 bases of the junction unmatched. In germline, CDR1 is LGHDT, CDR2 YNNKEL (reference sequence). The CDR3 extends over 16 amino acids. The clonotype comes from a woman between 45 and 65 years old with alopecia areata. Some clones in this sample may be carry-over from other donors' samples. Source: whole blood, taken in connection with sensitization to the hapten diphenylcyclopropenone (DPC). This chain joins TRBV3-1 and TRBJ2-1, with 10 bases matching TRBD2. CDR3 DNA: TGTGCCAGCAGCCCGTCGTCTAGCGGGAGAAACAATGAGCAGTTCTTC. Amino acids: CASSPSSSGRNNEQFF.